The subject of this entry is one T cell receptor beta chain. CDR3 size: 14 residues. This sample is drawn from a study of technical replicates of blood from a few donors. Produced via immunoSEQ multiplex PCR; TCRdb's table is partial and in-frame only. Of 75,000 to 95,000 clones in the sample, around nine tenths were seen once. The chain combines TRBV21-1 with TRBJ2-1; the table's D call TRBD1 went unverified against the DNA. TRBV21-1 is shown as a pseudogene. The clonotype comes from a human donor in good health. The sequenced material came from T cells isolated from PBMCs. DNA for the CDR3: TGTGCCAGCAGCACTGCACAGGGCCACAATGAGCAGTTCTTC. This translates into CASSTAQGHNEQFF.